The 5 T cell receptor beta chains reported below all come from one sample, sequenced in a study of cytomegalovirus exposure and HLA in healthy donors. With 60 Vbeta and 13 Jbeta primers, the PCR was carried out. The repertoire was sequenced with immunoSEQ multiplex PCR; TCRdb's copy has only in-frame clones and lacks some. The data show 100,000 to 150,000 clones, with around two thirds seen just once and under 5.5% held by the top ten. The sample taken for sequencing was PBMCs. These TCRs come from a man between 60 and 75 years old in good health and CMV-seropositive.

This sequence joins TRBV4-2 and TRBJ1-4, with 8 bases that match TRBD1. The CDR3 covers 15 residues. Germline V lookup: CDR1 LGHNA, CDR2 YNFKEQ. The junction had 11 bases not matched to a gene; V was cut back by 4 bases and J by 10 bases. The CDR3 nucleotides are TGTGCCAGCAGCCTCGGACAGGGCGATAGTGGAAAACTGTTTTTT. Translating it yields CASSLGQGDSGKLFF.

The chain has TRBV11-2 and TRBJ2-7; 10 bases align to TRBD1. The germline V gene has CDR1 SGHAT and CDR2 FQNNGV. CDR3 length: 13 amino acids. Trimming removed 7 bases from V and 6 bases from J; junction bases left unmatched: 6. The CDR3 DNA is TGTGCCAGCACGGACAGGGGGTATGGCGAGCAGTACTTC. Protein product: CASTDRGYGEQYF.

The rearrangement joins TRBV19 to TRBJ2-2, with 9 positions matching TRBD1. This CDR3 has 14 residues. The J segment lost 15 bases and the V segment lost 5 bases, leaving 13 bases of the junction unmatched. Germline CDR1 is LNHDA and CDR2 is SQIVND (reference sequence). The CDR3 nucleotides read TGTGCCAGTAGTGGGGCACCCGGGACAGGGAGGGTGTTTTTT. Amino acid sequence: CASSGAPGTGRVFF.

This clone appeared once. The CDR3 protein is CASSFSNRVSGYTF. The CDR3 DNA is TGTGCCAGCAGTTTTTCAAACAGGGTCAGTGGCTACACCTTC. V gene TRBV27 combines with J gene TRBJ1-2; possible D gene TRBD1, 6 bases. In germline, CDR1 is MNHEY, CDR2 SMNVEV (reference sequence). CDR3 length: 14 residues. V lost 3 bases to trimming and J lost 7 bases, with 15 bases between them.

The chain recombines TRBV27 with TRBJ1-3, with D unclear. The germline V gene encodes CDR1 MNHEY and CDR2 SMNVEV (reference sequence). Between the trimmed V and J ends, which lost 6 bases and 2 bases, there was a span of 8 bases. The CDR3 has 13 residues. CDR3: CASRGIAGNTIYF. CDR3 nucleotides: TGTGCCAGCAGGGGCATAGCTGGAAACACCATATATTTT.